The TCR beta chain under discussion was sequenced for a study of cytomegalovirus exposure and HLA in healthy donors. Primers included in the PCR were 60 Vbeta and 13 Jbeta primers. This table comes from immunoSEQ multiplex PCR, and its TCRdb copy is limited to in-frame clones, with some not included. The sample holds about 170,000 clones, around three quarters seen once. Findings and caveats of the study: Looking again later, the authors saw that most CMV-associated TCR beta chains seemed HLA-restricted. Diagnosis of cytomegalovirus status made by the classifier reportedly showed high specificity and sensitivity. The CMV antigen specificity of a few CMV-associated chains was confirmed through in vitro analysis. The majority of TCR sequences were rare, yet some public TCRs appeared in many donors.

With respect to this clone: Its antigen is undetermined.

V shed 2 bases and J 3 bases; nucleotides not matched to a gene: 3. This CDR3 is built from 15 residues. Germline V gives CDR1 ENHRY, CDR2 SYGVKD. The clonotype originates from a woman aged 50 to 65 in good health and CMV-seronegative. The chain carries TRBV10-3 and TRBJ2-7; 11 bases map to TRBD2. Sequenced input: PBMCs. CDR3 DNA sequence: TGTGCCATCAGTGAGCGCGGGACTAGCGGCTACGAGCAGTACTTC. Its protein is CAISERGTSGYEQYF.